This T cell receptor beta chain appears in the sequencing data of a study of T cell responses to AZD1222 COVID-19 vaccine. Study results and caveats: In a largely white British group with more females than males, clonal diversity was possibly underestimated. Among AZD1222 vaccinees, only six or seven were seropositive at baseline. Unmutated regions of variants are reportedly targeted by nearly half of spike-specific TCRs. Spike-spanning, vaccine-associated CD4 TCRs were dominant at 160-218 and 743-854.

Note on this clone: The antigen is undetermined.

The CDR3 spans 13 residues. Trimming took 6 bases from V and 6 from J; bases not matched to a gene: 7. The method was immunoSEQ multiplex PCR; TCRdb's version includes in-frame clones alone and lacks a portion of them. The sample contains more than 150,000 clones, approximately 92% of which appear only once. The sequence was collected from an adult in good health. Specimen: peripheral blood, collected on day 0 of AZD1222 vaccination. The chain employs TRBV12-3 or TRBV12-4 and TRBJ1-1; 7 positions agree with TRBD1. CDR3 coding DNA: TGTGCCAGCAGCATACAGGGGTCCTCTGAAGCTTTCTTT. It is translated as CASSIQGSSEAFF.